The 17 T cell receptor beta chains reported below all come from one sample, sequenced in a study of T cells in Graves' hyperthyroidism and ophthalmopathy (dated by TCRdb to about 2019). The library was made by multiplex PCR. The instrument was an Illumina HiSeq 2000. Amplification of TCR beta CDR3 regions was carried out from RNA transcripts. For the first round of RT-PCR on the TCR CDR3, the HTBI primer set was used together with the Qiagen OneStep RT-PCR kit. Using fastp trimming at Q25 and MiXCR clonotype assembly, TCRdb reanalyzed the public sequencing data and kept in-frame beta chains. Rows merge per CDR3 protein into single entries with the most common DNA and genes. The sample yields about 560,000 distinct CDR3 sequences; approximately 16% were counted once. The ten largest clones take up roughly 18% of the sample. The source material was blood. The origin of the receptors is a woman younger than 35 with Graves' hyperthyroidism.

The chain couples TRBV20-1 to TRBJ2-2; D gene uncertain. The CDR3 consists of 13 residues. The V gene's germline CDR1 is DFQATT and CDR2 SNEGSKA (reference sequence). CDR3 in amino acids: CSAALQGSGELFF. The CDR3 DNA is TGCAGCGCGGCTCTCCAAGGATCCGGGGAGCTGTTTTTT.

This clonotype was found a few times. The CDR3 protein is CSVVIRGYEQYF. The CDR3 DNA sequence: TGCAGCGTTGTCATCCGTGGCTACGAGCAGTACTTC. The J gene is TRBJ2-7, the V gene TRBV29-1; D uncertain. The CDR3 consists of 12 residues. Germline V gene sequence: CDR1 SQVTM, CDR2 ANQGSEA. V lost 4 bases and J lost 3, with 10 bases in between.

This clonotype was seen repeatedly, ten times or more. The chain couples TRBV20-1 to TRBJ2-7; D tentatively reads TRBD1 or TRBD2 (5 bases each). V was trimmed by 4 bases and J by 5 bases, leaving 15 bases between them. The CDR3 is made up of 13 amino acids. Germline CDR1 is DFQATT and CDR2 is SNEGSKA (reference sequence). The CDR3 spells CSAKYGTRHEQYF. DNA of the CDR3: TGCAGTGCTAAATACGGGACGAGGCACGAGCAGTACTTC.

There are a few counts of this clonotype. The genes are TRBV20-1 and TRBJ2-5, with TRBD2 matching over 9 bases. This CDR3 has 14 amino acids. Germline CDR1 is DFQATT and CDR2 is SNEGSKA (reference sequence). V shed 4 bases and J 4 bases; nucleotides not matched to a gene: 7. The CDR3 protein is CSAKGLAWSETQYF. The DNA of the CDR3 is TGCAGTGCTAAGGGACTAGCTTGGTCAGAGACCCAGTACTTC.

This clonotype was found a few times. The chain employs TRBV30 and TRBJ2-7; 8 bases agree with TRBD2. V lost 2 bases to trimming and J lost 0 bases; unmatched junction nucleotides: 21. Germline lookup yields CDR1 GTSNPN and CDR2 SVGIG (reference sequence). This CDR3 comprises 20 residues. The CDR3 nucleotides read TGTGCCTGGAGTAGCGCGCCGATCAGGACTAGCAGAAGGAGCTCCTACGAGCAGTACTTC. Translation gives CAWSSAPIRTSRRSSYEQYF.

This clonotype was counted a few times. This chain's CDR3 is CASSRDIGLGYTF. The CDR3 bases are TGTGCCAGCAGTCGGGACATCGGGTTAGGCTACACCTTC. This chain links TRBV6-2 or TRBV6-3 with TRBJ1-2, with TRBD1 as a possible D gene (6 bases). Germline CDR1 MNHEY, CDR2 SVGEGT. This CDR3 comprises 13 residues. V was clipped by 5 bases and J by 8 bases, with 15 bases between them.

The chain combines TRBV14 with TRBJ2-2; TRBD1 might be the D (5 bases). The V gene's germline CDR1 is SGHDN and CDR2 FVKESK. V lost 6 bases, J lost 5 bases, and 16 bases lay in between. This CDR3 has 15 residues. The CDR3 loop reads CASSGALPPTGELFF. The DNA of the CDR3 is TGTGCCAGCAGTGGGGCACTACCGCCTACCGGGGAGCTGTTTTTT.

In this sample, this clonotype turned up many times. The V call is TRBV20-1, the J call TRBJ1-2; tentative D call: TRBD1 (6 bases). The CDR3 runs 14 residues. Germline CDR1 is DFQATT and CDR2 is SNEGSKA (reference sequence). V was shortened by 0 bases and J by 5 bases, with 13 bases between the two germline ends. The CDR3 protein is CSARDHRDRYGYTF. The CDR3, as DNA: TGCAGTGCTAGAGATCACAGGGATAGATATGGCTACACCTTC.

This clonotype was picked up many times. The chain couples TRBV12-3 or TRBV12-4 to TRBJ2-2; TRBD1 or TRBD2 may be the D gene (7 bases each). This CDR3 comprises 19 residues. V lost 6 bases to trimming and J lost 0 bases, with 23 bases between them. The CDR3 bases are TGTGCCAGCAGGGGAACGGGGAGGGGGCGCTTCGCGAACACCGGGGAGCTGTTTTTT. It specifies CASRGTGRGRFANTGELFF.

In this sample, this clonotype turned up many times. The gene calls are TRBV20-1 and TRBJ2-1; D is unclear. Trimming cost V 7 bases and J 7 bases, with 8 bases left between them. The CDR3 has 10 amino acids. Germline lookup yields CDR1 DFQATT and CDR2 SNEGSKA (reference sequence). CDR3 protein: CSVWENEQFF. CDR3 sequence (DNA): TGCAGTGTATGGGAAAATGAGCAGTTCTTC.

V gene TRBV10-3 combines with J gene TRBJ2-5, with D maybe TRBD1 (5 bases). The CDR3 is 13 amino acids. V dropped 2 bases and J dropped 1 base, with 5 bases sitting between them. Germline CDR1 and CDR2: ENHRY and SYGVKD. CDR3 sequence: CAISEDSQETQYF. CDR3 bases: TGTGCCATCAGTGAGGACAGCCAAGAGACCCAGTACTTC.

The V call is TRBV4-2, the J call TRBJ2-1; 10 bases match TRBD2. CDR1 and CDR2 from the germline V gene are LGHNA and YNFKEQ. This CDR3 has 17 residues. The junction had 8 bases not matched to a gene; V was cut back by 0 bases and J by 6 bases. The CDR3 nucleotides read TGTGCCAGCAGCCAAGAGGTTCCTAGCGGGAGCCCCAATGAGCAGTTCTTC. Protein product: CASSQEVPSGSPNEQFF.

This clonotype was seen ten or more times. This chain uses TRBV2 with TRBJ2-7; TRBD1 is a possible D gene (5 bases). CDR3 length: 16 residues. The germline V gene encodes CDR1 SNHLY and CDR2 FYNNEI. The germline V and J ends were trimmed by 6 bases and 5 bases, with 23 bases remaining between them. The CDR3 region is CASSPPDGQGGHEQYF. Here the CDR3 DNA reads TGTGCCAGCAGCCCACCCGACGGGCAGGGTGGGCACGAGCAGTACTTC. The whole variable domain, filled in from reference TRBV2 and TRBJ2-7, reads EPEVTQTPSHQVTQMGQEVILRCVPISNHLYFYWYRQILGQKVEFLVSFYNNEISEKSEIFDDQFSVERPDGSNFTLKIRSTKLEDSAMYFCASSPPDGQGGHEQYFGPGTRLTVT.

This clonotype was recorded at least ten times. V and J are TRBV20-1 and TRBJ2-7, with TRBD2 identical over 13 bases. The ends lost 3 bases at V and 3 bases at J; junction bases unmatched: 8. Germline V CDR1 and CDR2: DFQATT, SNEGSKA (reference sequence). The CDR3 contains 16 residues. CDR3 sequence (DNA): TGCAGTGCTAGTATTGGACTAGCGGGAGAATACTACGAGCAGTACTTC. It is translated as CSASIGLAGEYYEQYF.

This clonotype came up many times. This chain links TRBV6-2 or TRBV6-3 with TRBJ2-3, with D tentatively TRBD1 (5 bases). The CDR3 totals 15 residues. Between the trimmed V and J ends, which lost 2 bases and 0 bases, there was a span of 9 bases. The germline V gene encodes CDR1 MNHEY and CDR2 SVGEGT. CDR3 protein: CASSYGQGSTDTQYF. CDR3 nucleotide sequence: TGTGCCAGCAGTTACGGCCAGGGCAGCACAGATACGCAGTATTTT.

This clonotype appeared many times. The chain has TRBV6-2 or TRBV6-3 and TRBJ1-2; D call uncertain. The V gene lost 0 bases and the J gene lost 8 bases, with 10 bases spanning the gap. The CDR3 runs 13 residues. Germline V gene sequence: CDR1 MNHEY, CDR2 SVGEGT. CDR3 bases: TGTGCCAGCAGTTACTCGAGTGGACTGGGCTACACCTTC. This codes for CASSYSSGLGYTF.

This clonotype was seen repeatedly, ten times or more. The chain links TRBV20-1 to TRBJ2-3, with 8 bases matching TRBD2. Germline V gene lookup returns CDR1 DFQATT and CDR2 SNEGSKA (reference sequence). Trimming took 4 bases from V and 2 from J; bases not matched to a gene: 8. The CDR3 covers 15 residues. CDR3 bases: TGCAGTGCTACCCCCGCTAGCGGGCACACAGATACGCAGTATTTT. Amino acids: CSATPASGHTDTQYF.